These T cell receptor beta chains were read from a single sample in a study of blood T cell repertoires in COVID-19. The method was immunoSEQ multiplex PCR; TCRdb's version includes in-frame clones alone and lacks a portion of them. Of 300,000 to 400,000 clones listed, approximately 90% were seen once; the top ten hold around 3.3%. Sequenced: peripheral blood. These TCRs come from a woman between 18 and 30 years old who had recovered from COVID-19. The CDR3 runs from the conserved cysteine through the conserved F or W. D genes are given only for firm matches. For some rows the clone size is stated as once, few or many, or as a class when expanded; others skip it.

v_gene	j_gene	abundance	d_gene	CDR3nt	CDR3aa
TRBV11-2	TRBJ1-3	.	.	TGTGCCAGCAGCTTAAAGGGGTTGAGCTCTGGAAACACCATATATTTT	CASSLKGLSSGNTIYF
TRBV18	TRBJ1-2	.	.	TGTGCCAGCTCACCCCTCAGACAAGATTCCTATGGCTACACCTTC	CASSPLRQDSYGYTF
TRBV10-2	TRBJ2-5	.	TRBD2	TGCGCCAGCAGTGATGGCCTAGCGGGAGTCGGGGAGACCCAGTACTTC	CASSDGLAGVGETQYF
TRBV7-2	TRBJ2-3	.	.	TGTGCCAGCAGCTTACCAAGGGGCATAAATACGCAGTATTTT	CASSLPRGINTQYF
TRBV13	TRBJ1-4	.	TRBD1	TGTGCCAGCAGCTCACAGGGGGCTCCAAGTTTTTTT	CASSSQGAPSFF
TRBV6-5	TRBJ2-1	once	.	TGTGCCAGTACCAGTTCCTACAATGAGCAGTTCTTC	CASTSSYNEQFF
TRBV11-2	TRBJ2-2	.	.	TGTGCCAGCAGCTTCGAGGGAATTAGGGAGCTGTTTTTT	CASSFEGIRELFF
TRBV6-2/TRBV6-3	TRBJ1-1	.	TRBD1	TGTGCCAGCAGTTATTTGAGTCGGGACAGGGTCCTTACTGAAGCTTTCTTT	CASSYLSRDRVLTEAFF
TRBV7-7	TRBJ2-2	.	TRBD2	TGTGCCAGCAGCTTAACGACTAGCGGGCCCGGGGAGCTGTTTTTT	CASSLTTSGPGELFF
TRBV4-3	TRBJ1-3	.	.	TGCGCCAGCAGCCAAGTTCGGGGGGCCGCCACATTGAGAAACACCATATATTTT	CASSQVRGAATLRNTIYF
TRBV7-2	TRBJ2-1	.	TRBD2	TGTGCCAGCAGCTTAGATGGGACTAGCGGGAGTTTCAATGAGCAGTTCTTC	CASSLDGTSGSFNEQFF
TRBV5-1	TRBJ2-1	.	TRBD2	TGCGCCAGCATATCGACTAGCGGGAGTATGGGCAATGAGCAGTTCTTC	CASISTSGSMGNEQFF
TRBV25-1	TRBJ1-2	.	.	TGTGCCAGCAGTGACAAACAGGGCTCCTTC	CASSDKQGSF
TRBV19	TRBJ1-2	.	.	TGTGCCAGTACAAAGCCAGGGTCTGGCTACACCTTC	CASTKPGSGYTF
TRBV3-1/TRBV3-2	TRBJ2-3	.	TRBD2	TGTGCCAGCAGGCCACTAGCGGGAGCAGGGAATACGCAGTATTTT	CASRPLAGAGNTQYF
TRBV10-3	TRBJ1-6	.	.	TGTGCCATCAGTGAGCCCCTAAATTCACCCCTCCACTTT	CAISEPLNSPLHF
TRBV2	TRBJ2-4	.	.	TGTGCCAGCAGTTTTCTCCGGGACAGCGGGAACATTCAGTACTTC	CASSFLRDSGNIQYF
TRBV7-2	TRBJ2-1	once	TRBD1	TGTGCCAGCAGCTTTTACAGGGGCCCCTACAATGAGCAGTTCTTC	CASSFYRGPYNEQFF
TRBV2	TRBJ2-1	.	TRBD2	TGTGCCAGCAGTCTAGCGGGGCCTCCTGAGGGTGAGCAGTTCTTC	CASSLAGPPEGEQFF
TRBV6-5	TRBJ1-3	.	TRBD1	TGTGCCAGCAGGATGACAGGGTCCATCGGACACACCATATATTTT	CASRMTGSIGHTIYF
TRBV14	TRBJ2-3	.	.	TGTGCCAGCAGCCAAGAATTACCGGGCCAAGCGGCCGATACGCAGTATTTT	CASSQELPGQAADTQYF
TRBV20-1	TRBJ1-3	.	.	TGCAGTGCTAGTTGGGACAACTCTGGAAACACCATATATTTT	CSASWDNSGNTIYF
TRBV19	TRBJ1-1	.	.	TGTGCCAGTACCCTGTTGCGTACGAACACTGAAGCTTTCTTT	CASTLLRTNTEAFF
TRBV5-4	TRBJ2-3	.	TRBD2	TGTGCCAGCAGCTCCGGACTAGCGGCCTCCACAGATACGCAGTATTTT	CASSSGLAASTDTQYF
TRBV11-3	TRBJ2-1	.	TRBD2	TGTGCCAGCAGCTGGGGCGGGAGGGTTGGCACTACCAATGAGCAGTTCTTC	CASSWGGRVGTTNEQFF
TRBV5-1	TRBJ2-3	.	.	TGCGCCAGCAGCTTAGCTCGAGATACGCAGTATTTT	CASSLARDTQYF
TRBV29-1	TRBJ1-1	.	TRBD1	TGCAGCGTTACCGGGACAGGGAGAAATGAAGCTTTCTTT	CSVTGTGRNEAFF
TRBV28	TRBJ1-6	.	.	TGTGCCTCATCCCCCTGGGCGGGGTATTCACCCCTCCACTTT	CASSPWAGYSPLHF
TRBV7-9	TRBJ2-1	.	.	TGTGCCAGCAGCTTTCCTTCCTACAATGAGCAGTTCTTC	CASSFPSYNEQFF
TRBV24-1	TRBJ2-1	.	.	TGTGCCACCTCACGCCGGGCAGGGGACGGTGAGCAGTTCTTC	CATSRRAGDGEQFF
TRBV14	TRBJ1-1	.	.	TGTGCCAGCAGCCAAGATTCTCCGACAGAAGCTTTCTTT	CASSQDSPTEAFF